This T cell receptor (beta chain) was observed in a study of blood T cell repertoires in COVID-19. Original processing methods: Amplifying reference gene primers gave estimates of nucleated cell counts. Profiled with immunoSEQ multiplex PCR; TCRdb holds only in-frame clones, not every one. That table gives V, J and clone size, and the DNA gave D and trimming. The data show 310,000 or so clones, 65% to 85% seen once. The CDR3 consists of 17 residues. Germline lookup yields CDR1 MNHEY and CDR2 SVGEGT. The V segment lost 2 bases and the J segment 1 base; nucleotides outside the gene matches: 7. The chain uses TRBV6-2 or TRBV6-3 and TRBJ2-7, with 11 bases fitting TRBD2. Sequenced sample: peripheral blood. This sequence originates from a woman aged 50 to 65 with acute or convalescent COVID-19. CDR3 amino acids: CASSYPRLAGGSYEQYF. The CDR3 DNA is TGTGCCAGCAGTTACCCCCGGCTAGCGGGAGGTTCCTACGAGCAGTACTTC.